The 8 T cell receptor beta chains listed next were all sequenced from one sample in a study of OX40 agonist ivuxolimab in advanced cancers. Profiling relied on immunoSEQ multiplex PCR, and the TCRdb table lists in-frame clones only, not all of them. The repertoire holds approximately 11,000 clones, with about 81% as singletons. This specimen was CD4+ or CD8+ T cells sorted from blood, taken in a trial of the OX40 agonist ivuxolimab. Receptors were obtained from an adult with an advanced solid tumor such as melanoma, head and neck, liver or kidney cancer.

A remark on this clone: At one end the junction does not follow the germline gene, possibly because of a read error. V is TRBV7-2 and J is TRBJ2-7; D uncertain. The CDR3 length is 9 residues. The germline V gene encodes CDR1 SGHTA and CDR2 FQGNSA. The CDR3 nucleotides are TGTGCCAGCAGCTTAAACGGAGACTTC. Translation: CASSLNGDF.

In DNA, the CDR3 is TGCAGCGTTACTTTACCGGGCCTCTCTTACGAGCAGTACTTC. Translating gives CSVTLPGLSYEQYF. This chain joins TRBV29-1 and TRBJ2-7; D unclear. The CDR3 is made up of 14 amino acids. V was cut by 5 bases and J by 4 bases, with 18 bases left in between. Germline V gene lookup returns CDR1 SQVTM and CDR2 ANQGSEA.

This clone was seen just once. The chain employs TRBV13 and TRBJ2-1; no reliable D call. CDR1 is PRHDT, CDR2 FYEKMQ, per germline (reference sequence). The length of the CDR3 is 15 residues. The V gene lost 6 bases and the J gene lost 1 base, with 13 bases spanning the gap. The CDR3 is CASSINAVSYNEQFF. The CDR3 DNA sequence: TGTGCCAGCAGTATTAACGCAGTTTCCTACAATGAGCAGTTCTTC. Supplemented by reference TRBV13 and TRBJ2-1, the full variable domain reads AAGVIQSPRHLIKEKRETATLKCYPIPRHDTVYWYQQGPGQDPQFLISFYEKMQSDKGSIPDRFSAQQFSDYHSELNMSSLELGDSALYFCASSINAVSYNEQFFGPGTRLTVL.

The chain uses TRBV5-1 and TRBJ1-4; no reliable D call. This CDR3 comprises 11 residues. V lost 3 bases to trimming and J lost 8 bases, with 5 bases between them. Germline lookup yields CDR1 SGHRS and CDR2 YFSETQ. CDR3 region: CASSYGEKLFF. The CDR3 region has the DNA TGCGCCAGCAGCTACGGAGAAAAACTGTTTTTT.

This chain uses TRBV6-5 with TRBJ2-7, with 14 bases fitting TRBD2. Germline loops: CDR1 MNHEY, CDR2 SVGAGI. V trimming: 6 bases; J trimming: 9 bases; junction bases outside the gene matches: 4. CDR3 length equals 13 residues. The CDR3 is CASRPTSGRVQYF. CDR3 nucleotide sequence: TGTGCCAGCAGGCCGACTAGCGGGAGGGTGCAGTACTTC.

This clone was recorded a few times. This chain joins TRBV18 and TRBJ2-7; TRBD1 matches at 10 bases. The CDR3 is made up of 15 amino acids. V shed 1 base and J 2 bases; nucleotides not matched to a gene: 2. CDR1 is KGHSH and CDR2 is LQKENI in the germline V gene. In DNA, the CDR3 is TGTGCCAGCTCACCACGACAGGGGGCCCCCTACGAGCAGTACTTC. It encodes CASSPRQGAPYEQYF.

The chain uses TRBV5-1 and TRBJ2-1, with TRBD1 matching 8 bases. The CDR3 extends over 15 amino acids. The V gene's germline CDR1 is SGHRS and CDR2 YFSETQ. V was clipped by 4 bases and J by 6 bases; unmatched bases: 9. This CDR3 reads CASSPGQDDRNEQFF. The CDR3 DNA reads as TGCGCCAGCAGCCCGGGACAGGATGATCGCAATGAGCAGTTCTTC.

The rearrangement uses TRBV7-8 and TRBJ1-5; TRBD1 might be the D (5 bases). The CDR3 runs 16 residues. V shed 5 bases and J shed 0 bases, with 14 bases lying between them. Germline V gene lookup returns CDR1 SGHVS and CDR2 FQNEAQ. CDR3: CASSPWMTVSNQPQHF. CDR3 in DNA: TGTGCCAGCAGCCCGTGGATGACAGTTAGCAATCAGCCCCAGCATTTT.